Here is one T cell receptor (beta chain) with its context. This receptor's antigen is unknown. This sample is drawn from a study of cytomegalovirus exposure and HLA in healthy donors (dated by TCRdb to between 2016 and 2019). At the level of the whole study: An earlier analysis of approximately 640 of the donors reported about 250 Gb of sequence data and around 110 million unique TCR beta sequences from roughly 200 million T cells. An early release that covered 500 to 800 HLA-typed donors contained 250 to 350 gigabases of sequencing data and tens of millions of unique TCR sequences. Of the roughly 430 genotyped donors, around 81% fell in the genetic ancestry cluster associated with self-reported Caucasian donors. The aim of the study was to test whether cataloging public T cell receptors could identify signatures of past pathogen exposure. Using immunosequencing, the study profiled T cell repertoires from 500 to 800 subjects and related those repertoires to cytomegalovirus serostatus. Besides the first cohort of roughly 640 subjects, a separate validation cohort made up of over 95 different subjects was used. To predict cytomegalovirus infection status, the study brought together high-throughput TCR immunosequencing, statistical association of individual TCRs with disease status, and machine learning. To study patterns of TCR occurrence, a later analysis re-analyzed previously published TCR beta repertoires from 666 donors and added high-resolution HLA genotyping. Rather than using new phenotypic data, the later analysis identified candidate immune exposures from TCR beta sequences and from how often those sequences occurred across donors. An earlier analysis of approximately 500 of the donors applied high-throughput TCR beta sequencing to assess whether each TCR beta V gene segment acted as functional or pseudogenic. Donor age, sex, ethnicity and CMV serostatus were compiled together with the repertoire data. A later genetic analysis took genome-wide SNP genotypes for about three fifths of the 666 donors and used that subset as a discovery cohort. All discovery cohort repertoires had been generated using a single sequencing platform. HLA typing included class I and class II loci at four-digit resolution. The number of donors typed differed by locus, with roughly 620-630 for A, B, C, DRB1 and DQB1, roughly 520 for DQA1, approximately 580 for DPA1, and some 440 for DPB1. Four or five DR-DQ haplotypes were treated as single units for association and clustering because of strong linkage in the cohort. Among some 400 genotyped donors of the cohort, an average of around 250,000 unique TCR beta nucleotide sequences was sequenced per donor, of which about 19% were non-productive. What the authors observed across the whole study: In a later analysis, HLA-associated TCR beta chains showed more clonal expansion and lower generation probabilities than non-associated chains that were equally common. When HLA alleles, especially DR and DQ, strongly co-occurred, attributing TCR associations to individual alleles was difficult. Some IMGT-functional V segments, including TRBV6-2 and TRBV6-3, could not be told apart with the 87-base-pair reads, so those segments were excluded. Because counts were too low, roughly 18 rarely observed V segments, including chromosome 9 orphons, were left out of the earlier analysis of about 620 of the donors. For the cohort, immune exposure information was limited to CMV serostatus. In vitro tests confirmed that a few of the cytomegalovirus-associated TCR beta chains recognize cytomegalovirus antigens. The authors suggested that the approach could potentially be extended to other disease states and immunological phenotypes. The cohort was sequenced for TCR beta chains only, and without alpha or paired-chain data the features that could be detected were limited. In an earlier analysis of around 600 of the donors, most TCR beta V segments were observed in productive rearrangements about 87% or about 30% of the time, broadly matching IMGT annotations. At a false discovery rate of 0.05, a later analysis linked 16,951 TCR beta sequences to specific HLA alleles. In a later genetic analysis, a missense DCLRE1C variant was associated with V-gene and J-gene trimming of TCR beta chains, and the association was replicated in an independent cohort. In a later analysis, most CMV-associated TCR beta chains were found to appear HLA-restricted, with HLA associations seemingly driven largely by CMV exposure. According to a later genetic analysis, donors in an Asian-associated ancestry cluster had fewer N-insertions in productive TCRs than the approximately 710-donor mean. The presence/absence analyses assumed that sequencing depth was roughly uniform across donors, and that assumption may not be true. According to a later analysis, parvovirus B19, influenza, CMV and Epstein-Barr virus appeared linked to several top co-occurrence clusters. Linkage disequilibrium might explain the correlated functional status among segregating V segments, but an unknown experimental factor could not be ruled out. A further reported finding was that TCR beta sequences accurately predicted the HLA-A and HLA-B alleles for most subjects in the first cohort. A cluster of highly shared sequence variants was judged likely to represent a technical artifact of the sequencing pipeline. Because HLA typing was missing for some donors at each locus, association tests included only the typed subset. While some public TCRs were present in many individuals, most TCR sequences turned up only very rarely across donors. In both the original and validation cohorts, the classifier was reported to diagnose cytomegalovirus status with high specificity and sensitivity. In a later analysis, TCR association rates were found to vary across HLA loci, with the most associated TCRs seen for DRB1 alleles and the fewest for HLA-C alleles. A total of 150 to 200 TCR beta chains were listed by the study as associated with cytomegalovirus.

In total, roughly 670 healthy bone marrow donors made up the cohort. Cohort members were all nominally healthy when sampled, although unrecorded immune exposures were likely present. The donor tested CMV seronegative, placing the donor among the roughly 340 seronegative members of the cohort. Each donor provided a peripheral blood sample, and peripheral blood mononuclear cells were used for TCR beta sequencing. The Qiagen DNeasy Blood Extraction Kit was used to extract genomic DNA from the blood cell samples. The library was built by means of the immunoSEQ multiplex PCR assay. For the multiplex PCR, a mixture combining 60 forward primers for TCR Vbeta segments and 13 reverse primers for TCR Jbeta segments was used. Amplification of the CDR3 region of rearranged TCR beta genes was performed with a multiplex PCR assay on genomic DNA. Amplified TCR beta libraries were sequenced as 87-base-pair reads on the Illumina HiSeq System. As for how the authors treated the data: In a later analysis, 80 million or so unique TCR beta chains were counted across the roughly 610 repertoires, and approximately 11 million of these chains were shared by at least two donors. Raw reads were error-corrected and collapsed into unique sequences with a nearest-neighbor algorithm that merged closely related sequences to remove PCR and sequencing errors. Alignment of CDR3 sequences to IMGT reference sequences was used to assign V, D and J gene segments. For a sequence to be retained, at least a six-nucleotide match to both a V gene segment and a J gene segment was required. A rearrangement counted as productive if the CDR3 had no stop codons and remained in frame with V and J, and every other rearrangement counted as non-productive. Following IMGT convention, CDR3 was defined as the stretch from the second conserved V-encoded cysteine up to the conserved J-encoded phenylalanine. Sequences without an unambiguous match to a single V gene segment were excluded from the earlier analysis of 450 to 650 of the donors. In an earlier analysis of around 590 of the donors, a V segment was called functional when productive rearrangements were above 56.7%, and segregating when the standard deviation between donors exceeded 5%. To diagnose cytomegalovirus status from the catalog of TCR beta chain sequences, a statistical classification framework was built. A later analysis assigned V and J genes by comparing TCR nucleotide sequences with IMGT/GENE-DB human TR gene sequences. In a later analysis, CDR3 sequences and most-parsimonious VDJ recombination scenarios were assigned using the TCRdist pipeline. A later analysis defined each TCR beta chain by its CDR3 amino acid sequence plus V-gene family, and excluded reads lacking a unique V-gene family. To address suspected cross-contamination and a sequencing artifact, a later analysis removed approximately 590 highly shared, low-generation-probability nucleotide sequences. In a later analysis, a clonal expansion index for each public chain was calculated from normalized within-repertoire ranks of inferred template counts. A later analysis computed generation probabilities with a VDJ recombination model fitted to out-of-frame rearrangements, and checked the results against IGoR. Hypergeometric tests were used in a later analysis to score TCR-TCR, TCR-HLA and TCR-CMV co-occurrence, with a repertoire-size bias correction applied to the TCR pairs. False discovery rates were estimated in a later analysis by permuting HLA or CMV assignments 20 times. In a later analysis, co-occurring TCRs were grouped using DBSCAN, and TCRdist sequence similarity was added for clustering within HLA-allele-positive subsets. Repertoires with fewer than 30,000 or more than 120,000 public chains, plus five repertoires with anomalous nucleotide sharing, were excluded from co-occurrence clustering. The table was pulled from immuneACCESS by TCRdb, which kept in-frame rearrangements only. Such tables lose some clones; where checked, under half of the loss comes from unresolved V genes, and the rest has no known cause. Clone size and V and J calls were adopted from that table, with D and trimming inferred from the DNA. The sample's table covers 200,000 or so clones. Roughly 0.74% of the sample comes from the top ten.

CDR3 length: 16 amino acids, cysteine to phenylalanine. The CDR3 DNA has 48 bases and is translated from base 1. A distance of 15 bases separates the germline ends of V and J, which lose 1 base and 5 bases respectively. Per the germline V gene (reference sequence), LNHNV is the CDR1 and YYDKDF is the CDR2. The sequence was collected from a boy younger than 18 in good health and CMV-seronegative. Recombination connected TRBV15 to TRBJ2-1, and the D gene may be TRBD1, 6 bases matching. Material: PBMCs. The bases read TGTGCCACCAGCAGAGCCTACCGGGACATAGACAATGAGCAGTTCTTC. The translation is CATSRAYRDIDNEQFF.